This T cell receptor (beta chain) emerged from a study of chemoradiotherapy in HPV16-positive cancers. For the study at large: Candidate HPV-specific clones and shared TCR motifs came from a couple of HPV16-positive patients.

Clones were read by immunoSEQ multiplex PCR, and TCRdb kept only the in-frame ones, dropping some. The sample carries about 1,900 clones, roughly 95% recorded once. With respect to this clone: Its specificity is unknown.

The study, taken as a whole, reports: Better recurrence-free survival went with HPV-responsive T-cell expansion in HPV16-positive patients. HPV-specific T cells were functionally defined from only a couple of HPV16-positive patients. Candidate HPV-specific clones and E7-related TCR motifs grew in tumor during treatment.

The germline V gene has CDR1 MNHNS and CDR2 SASEGT. The CDR3 loop spans 13 amino acids. Between the trimmed V and J ends, which lost 4 bases and 5 bases, there was a span of 12 bases. This receptor was obtained from a human donor with HPV-associated anogenital cancer. The sequencing here drew on tumor tissue, taken from a patient who underwent chemoradiotherapy. The V and J genes are TRBV6-1 and TRBJ2-7; no clear D. CDR3 DNA: TGTGCCAGCAGTGTAGAGGATATCGACGAGCAGTACTTC. Protein sequence: CASSVEDIDEQYF.